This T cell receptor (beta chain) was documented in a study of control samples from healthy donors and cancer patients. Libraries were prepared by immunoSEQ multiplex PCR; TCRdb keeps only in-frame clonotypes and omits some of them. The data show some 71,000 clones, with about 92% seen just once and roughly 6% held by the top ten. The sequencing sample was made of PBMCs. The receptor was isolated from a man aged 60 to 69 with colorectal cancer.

The CDR3 DNA is TGTGCCAGCAGCCAAGATTGGGGGAATACCTACAATGAGCAGTTCTTC. As protein: CASSQDWGNTYNEQFF. V usage is TRBV14 and J usage is TRBJ2-1; D may match TRBD1 or TRBD2 (5 bases each). Trimming stripped 0 bases from V and 2 bases from J, with 11 bases between. This CDR3 contains 16 residues. Germline V CDR1 and CDR2: SGHDN, FVKESK.